These 23 T cell receptor beta chains were sequenced from one sample in a study of CD8+CD57+ T cells in acquired aplastic anemia. CDR3 and TCR beta VDJ profiling relied on genomic DNA as the template. In TCRdb, the reads were re-called with MiXCR into one record per CDR3 protein. The sample records 200,000 to 250,000 distinct CDR3 sequences, approximately 35% being singletons. Sequencing was performed on sorted CD4+, CD8+, or CD8+CD57+ T cells (not recorded which) from PBMCs. Receptors originate from a human donor in good health, serving as a control.

This clonotype was seen repeatedly, ten times or more. The J gene is TRBJ2-3, the V gene TRBV7-9; the D gene is possibly TRBD1 (5 bases). The CDR3 loop spans 16 amino acids. Trimming removed 5 bases at V and 10 bases at J, with 25 bases between. CDR1 is SEHNR and CDR2 is FQNEAQ in the germline V gene (reference sequence). As DNA, the CDR3 is TGTGCCAGCAGCATCCCGGTGGCAGGGTCTTATGAGGCGCAGTATTTT. It specifies CASSIPVAGSYEAQYF.

This clonotype has more than one count but fewer than ten. The chain recombines TRBV20-1 with TRBJ1-2; maybe TRBD1 (6 bases). CDR3 length equals 12 residues. Deletions cut 3 bases from V and 3 bases from J, with 8 bases between. Germline values: CDR1 DFQATT, CDR2 SNEGSKA (reference sequence). The CDR3 is CSARKGDYGYTF. CDR3 bases: TGCAGTGCTAGGAAGGGGGACTATGGCTACACCTTC.

The CDR3 here is CASSYSPTGLNEKLFF. The CDR3 DNA sequence: TGTGCCAGCAGTTACTCCCCCACAGGGTTAAATGAAAAACTGTTTTTT. V is TRBV6-5 and J is TRBJ1-4, with TRBD1 as a possible D gene (6 bases). The CDR3 runs to 16 residues. The germline gives CDR1 MNHEY, CDR2 SVGAGI. Trimming took 0 bases from V and 5 from J, leaving 13 bases between them.

Note on this clonotype: The germline gene is not matched at one end of the junction; a read error may be the cause. V usage is TRBV15 and J usage is TRBJ2-5; D could derive from TRBD1 or TRBD2 (5 bases each). This CDR3 contains 14 residues. Germline values: CDR1 LNHNV, CDR2 YYDKDF (reference sequence). This chain's CDR3 is CASSFLLGEETQYF. In DNA, the CDR3 is TGTGCCAGCAGCTTTCTCTTGGGGGAAGAGACCCAGTACTTC.

The V gene is TRBV18, the J gene TRBJ1-1; D unresolved. The CDR3 is made up of 13 amino acids. Trimming left V 6 bases short and J 1 base short, with 9 bases between. The germline V gene encodes CDR1 KGHSH and CDR2 LQKENI. DNA for the CDR3: TGTGCCAGCTCTCCGGACCAGAACACTGAAGCTTTCTTT. Its translation is CASSPDQNTEAFF.

This clonotype showed up many times. The chain recombines TRBV7-9 with TRBJ1-2, with TRBD1 matching over 7 bases. CDR1 and CDR2 (germline): SEHNR, FQNEAQ (reference sequence). V was clipped by 2 bases and J by 3 bases; unmatched bases: 15. The CDR3 totals 18 residues. The CDR3 is CASSLLGAQGIGDYGYTF. CDR3 nucleotides: TGTGCCAGCAGCTTACTAGGGGCACAGGGGATAGGTGACTATGGCTACACCTTC.

About this clonotype: A read error is possible here, since a much larger clone lies one base away. The rearrangement joins TRBV7-3 to TRBJ1-4, with D perhaps TRBD1 (6 bases). The CDR3 spans 13 residues. The V gene's germline CDR1 is SGHTA and CDR2 FQGTGA. The CDR3 loop reads CASSLTAGGQLLF. CDR3 sequence (DNA): TGTGCCAGCAGCTTAACGGCGGGGGGCCAACTGCTTTTT.

This clonotype was found many times. The chain employs TRBV6-5 and TRBJ1-2; D gene unclear. V was trimmed by 2 bases and J by 5 bases, leaving 12 bases between them. Germline-derived CDR1 and CDR2 are MNHEY and SVGAGI. The CDR3 has 14 amino acids. CDR3 in DNA: TGTGCCAGCAGTTACGGAGAGTATCTGTATGGCTACACCTTC. Translation gives CASSYGEYLYGYTF.

This clonotype has only one observation. The chain couples TRBV7-9 to TRBJ2-1; weak D call: TRBD1 (5 bases). Germline V lookup: CDR1 SEHNR, CDR2 FQNEAQ (reference sequence). V gave up 6 bases and J gave up 4 bases, with 10 bases separating them. The CDR3 is 13 amino acids. CDR3 loop: CASSMTEYNEQFF. The CDR3 region has the DNA TGTGCCAGCAGTATGACAGAGTACAATGAGCAGTTCTTC.

The chain recombines TRBV2 with TRBJ1-3; 7 bases fit TRBD1. Per the germline V gene, CDR1 is SNHLY and CDR2 is FYNNEI. The length of the CDR3 is 14 residues. J gave up 0 bases and V 4 bases, and 0 bases lay outside the gene matches. The CDR3: CASSGQGSGNTIYF. DNA of the CDR3: TGTGCCAGCAGTGGACAGGGCTCTGGAAACACCATATATTTT.

Details on this clonotype: This may be a read error, as it is one base from a much larger clone. V is TRBV20-1 and J is TRBJ1-1; D uncertain. This CDR3 contains 13 residues. The V gene lost 5 bases and the J gene lost 4 bases, with 14 bases spanning the gap. Per the germline V gene, CDR1 is DFQATT and CDR2 is SNEGSKA (reference sequence). The CDR3 loop reads CSAAGPLSTEAFF. DNA for the CDR3: TGCAGTGCTGCCGGACCTCTTAGCACTGAAGCTTTCTTT.

V and J are TRBV7-8 and TRBJ2-3; D gene ambiguous. The CDR3 consists of 14 residues. V dropped 5 bases and J dropped 3 bases, with 12 bases sitting between them. CDR1 and CDR2 from the germline V gene are SGHVS and FQNEAQ. The CDR3 protein is CASSQEGRTDTQYF. In nucleotides, the CDR3 is TGTGCCAGCAGCCAAGAAGGTAGGACAGATACGCAGTATTTT.

This clonotype has just a few counts. This chain uses TRBV5-1 with TRBJ2-3; 13 positions agree with TRBD2. Germline assignment: CDR1 SGHRS and CDR2 YFSETQ. Trimming removed 0 bases from V and 5 bases from J; junction bases left unmatched: 6. The CDR3 totals 17 residues. The DNA of the CDR3 is TGCGCCAGCAGCTTGGAACTAGCGGGGGGGATGGGAGATACGCAGTATTTT. This translates into CASSLELAGGMGDTQYF.

This clonotype has ten or more counts. V usage is TRBV24-1 and J usage is TRBJ2-3, with TRBD2 matching 7 bases. Looked up from germline, CDR1 is KGHDR and CDR2 is SFDVKD. There are 15 residues in the CDR3. V gave up 2 bases and J gave up 5 bases; unmatched junction bases: 6. CDR3 residues: CATSDSGGVGDTQYF. The CDR3 DNA reads TGTGCCACCAGTGATTCTGGGGGGGTCGGAGATACGCAGTATTTT.

This clonotype occurred many times. V usage is TRBV2 and J usage is TRBJ2-5, with 9 bases lining up with TRBD1. The CDR3 has 16 residues. Germline-derived CDR1 and CDR2 are SNHLY and FYNNEI. V lost 3 bases to trimming and J lost 5 bases; unmatched junction nucleotides: 10. In DNA, the CDR3 is TGTGCCAGCAGTGAGGGGACAGGGTCCAGGGCCGAGACCCAGTACTTC. Protein sequence: CASSEGTGSRAETQYF.

About this clonotype itself: A read error may explain this, as a much larger clone is one base away. The chain combines TRBV20-1 with TRBJ1-2; D possibly corresponds to TRBD1 (6 bases). The CDR3 totals 13 residues. Germline CDR1 is DFQATT and CDR2 is SNEGSKA (reference sequence). CDR3 in DNA: TGCAGTGCTAGTCTAACAGGGAACTATGGCTGCACCTTC. Its translation is CSASLTGNYGCTF.

About this clonotype: Lacking the conserved final phenylalanine or tryptophan, this CDR3 likely reflects a read error. The chain has TRBV28 and TRBJ2-5, with 11 bases that match TRBD1. CDR3 length: 15 residues. Per germline, CDR1 MDHEN and CDR2 SYDVKM. After removal of 2 bases from V and 7 bases from J, the junction contained 6 bases not matched to a gene. The chain's CDR3 is CASSLLGQGAGTQYL. The CDR3 nucleotides read TGTGCCAGCAGTTTACTCGGACAGGGGGCAGGGACCCAGTACCTC.

The chain carries TRBV28 and TRBJ1-4; 9 nucleotides match TRBD1. The ends lost 7 bases at V and 4 bases at J; junction bases unmatched: 7. This CDR3 is built from 15 residues. Germline V gives CDR1 MDHEN, CDR2 SYDVKM. In DNA form, the CDR3 reads TGTGCCAGCACCACAGGGGGCGATGGTAATGAAAAACTGTTTTTT. Residues: CASTTGGDGNEKLFF.

At least ten counts were recorded for this clonotype. This chain uses TRBV7-9 with TRBJ1-6; TRBD1 aligns across 9 bases. V gave up 4 bases and J gave up 7 bases; unmatched junction bases: 5. In germline, CDR1 is SEHNR, CDR2 FQNEAQ (reference sequence). The CDR3 runs 15 residues. In nucleotides, the CDR3 is TGTGCCAGCAGCTCACAGGGGGCAGGAAATTCACCCCTCCACTTT. It codes for CASSSQGAGNSPLHF. The full variable domain, completed using reference TRBV7-9 and TRBJ1-6, is DTGVSQNPRHKITKRGQNVTFRCDPISEHNRLYWYRQTLGQGPEFLTYFQNEAQLEKSRLLSDRFSAERPKGSFSTLEIQRTEQGDSAMYLCASSSQGAGNSPLHFGNGTRLTVT.

The genes are TRBV6-2 or TRBV6-3 and TRBJ2-7, with D possibly TRBD2 on 6 matching bases. This CDR3 is built from 14 residues. The V and J ends lost 6 bases and 5 bases respectively, with 17 bases between them. Germline V gene data show CDR1 as MNHEY and CDR2 as SVGEGT. The CDR3 sequence is CASRLAETRNEQYF. In DNA form, the CDR3 reads TGTGCCAGCAGATTGGCCGAGACTAGGAACGAGCAGTACTTC.

This rearrangement joins TRBV30 to TRBJ1-1; D is unclear. CDR1 and CDR2 (germline): GTSNPN, SVGIG (reference sequence). Trimming removed 5 bases from V and 3 bases from J, with 7 bases in between. CDR3 size: 11 residues. The CDR3 protein is CAWGGYTEAFF. Here the CDR3 DNA reads TGTGCCTGGGGAGGGTACACTGAAGCTTTCTTT.

This clonotype came up a few times. The V and J genes are TRBV25-1 and TRBJ2-1; unclear D gene. CDR3 length equals 15 residues. V lost 6 bases and J lost 6, with 18 bases in between. CDR1 is MGHDK, CDR2 SYGVNS, per germline. CDR3 region: CASSPGPLLSNEQFF. The CDR3 nucleotides read TGTGCCAGCAGCCCCGGTCCATTATTAAGCAATGAGCAGTTCTTC.

This chain joins TRBV19 and TRBJ1-2; TRBD1 matches 7 bases. The ends lost 9 bases at V and 8 bases at J; junction bases unmatched: 9. The CDR3 loop spans 12 amino acids. Germline CDR1 LNHDA, CDR2 SQIVND (reference sequence). The CDR3 DNA reads as TGTGCCAGCAGCCCCACAGGGGAGGGCTACACCTTC. Amino acid sequence: CASSPTGEGYTF.